This is a list of T cell receptor beta chains from one sample in a study of T-cell reconstitution after alpha-beta-depleted transplantation in children. TCRdb reanalysed the PCR reads using MiXCR and keeps one entry per CDR3 protein. The sample consists of some 530,000 distinct CDR3 sequences, about 12% of them appearing once. The sample in question was PBMCs from the stem cell graft donor, obtained from the stem cell graft. All receptors come from a human donor who donated a stem cell graft to a child with combined immunodeficiency. Each CDR3 is given with its conserved first and last residue. The D gene is left open where the match is weak. Clone size is stated in some rows and not others, as once, few, many or a class when expanded.

>TRBJ1-3|12|TRBV20-1|NA|few
TGCAGTGCCTTGGAAGTTGGAAACACCATATATTTT
CSALEVGNTIYF
>TRBJ2-7|14|TRBV27|NA|many
TGTGCCAGCAGTTTTGGCCGGGGCGCCTACGAGCAGTACTTC
CASSFGRGAYEQYF
>TRBJ1-1|12|TRBV6-6|NA|few
TGTGCCAGCAGCGACGGGGGCCATGAAGCTTTCTTT
CASSDGGHEAFF
>TRBJ1-3|13|TRBV5-1|TRBD1|NA
TGCGCCAGCGGAAACCCCTCAGGGGGCGCCATATATTTT
CASGNPSGGAIYF
>TRBJ2-7|14|TRBV6-2/TRBV6-3|TRBD2|NA
TGTGCCAGCAGTTACTCCGGGGGGAACTACGAGCAGTACTTC
CASSYSGGNYEQYF
>TRBJ2-3|13|TRBV12-3/TRBV12-4|TRBD2|many
TGTGCCAGCCTACCACTAGCGGGAGATACGCAGTATTTT
CASLPLAGDTQYF
>TRBJ1-1|15|TRBV4-2|NA|many
TGTGCCAGCAGCCAAGTCCTAGGGAGGGACACTGAAGCTTTCTTT
CASSQVLGRDTEAFF
>TRBJ1-1|18|TRBV27|NA|many
TGTGCCAGCATCCGAAGGGCAGGCCTATGGAACCAGAACACTGAAGCTTTCTTT
CASIRRAGLWNQNTEAFF
>TRBJ2-3|13|TRBV20-1|TRBD1|few
TGCAGTGCTTCCGACAGGGTTCTGGATACGCAGTATTTT
CSASDRVLDTQYF
>TRBJ2-5|15|TRBV7-6|NA|few
TGTGCCAGCAGCTTAATAGCCAGGATGGGGGAGACCCAGTACTTC
CASSLIARMGETQYF
>TRBJ1-1|13|TRBV12-3/TRBV12-4|TRBD1|few
TGTGCCAGCAGAATGGACAGGGGGCATGAAGCTTTCTTT
CASRMDRGHEAFF
>TRBJ1-1|14|TRBV9|NA|few
TGTGCCAGCAGCCTCGCTCGGGACGGCACTGAAGCTTTCTTT
CASSLARDGTEAFF
>TRBJ1-1|12|TRBV24-1|NA|many
TGTGCCACCAGTGATCATACGGGTGAAGCTTTCTTT
CATSDHTGEAFF
>TRBJ2-3|15|TRBV7-6|NA|NA
TGTGCCAGCAGCTTAGTAGGCAGAAGCACAGATACGCAGTATTTT
CASSLVGRSTDTQYF
>TRBJ2-7|16|TRBV6-1|TRBD2|few
TGTGCCAACTTAGCGGGAGAACCTCCCTCCTCCTACGAGCAGTACTTC
CANLAGEPPSSYEQYF
>TRBJ2-4|14|TRBV12-3/TRBV12-4|NA|few
TGTGCCAGCACCTACGGCACTAGTAAAAACATTCAGTACTTC
CASTYGTSKNIQYF
>TRBJ1-1|13|TRBV5-1|NA|few
TGCGCCAGCAGCTTGGTGGCAGGGGATTTTGCTTTCTTT
CASSLVAGDFAFF
>TRBJ1-6|15|TRBV20-1|NA|few
TGCAGTGCTAGGACTCTTAGCTCCTATAATTCACCCCTCCACTTT
CSARTLSSYNSPLHF
>TRBJ2-5|16|TRBV5-5|TRBD2|few
TGTGCCAGCAGCTTGGCCGGGGGGAGCGGTCAAGAGACCCAGTACTTC
CASSLAGGSGQETQYF
>TRBJ2-1|17|TRBV14|NA|NA
TGTGCCAGCAGCCAAGACCGGGGGGCGCTACCTGGAAATGAGCAGTTCTTC
CASSQDRGALPGNEQFF
>TRBJ2-1|16|TRBV9|NA|many
TGTGCCAGCAGCGTAGGGGGGGACAGCTCCTACAATGAGCAGTTCTTC
CASSVGGDSSYNEQFF
>TRBJ1-5|16|TRBV7-2|NA|NA
TGTGCCAGCAGCTTAGGGTTGACACGTCCCAATCAGCCCCAGCATTTT
CASSLGLTRPNQPQHF
>TRBJ2-6|16|TRBV10-3|NA|NA
TGTGCCACCAGCAGGGAGTTTCTCTCTGGGGCCAACGTCCTGACTTTC
CATSREFLSGANVLTF